Listed below are T cell receptor beta chains from one sample, sequenced in a study of blood T cell repertoires in COVID-19. Using immunoSEQ multiplex PCR, the repertoire was profiled, and TCRdb retains in-frame clones only, with some absent. The data contain a few hundred thousand clones, about nine tenths of them seen just once; the ten biggest clones take up roughly 10%. The sample consisted of PBMCs or T cells enriched from blood (not recorded which). The receptor set was obtained from a woman under 30 who had recovered from COVID-19. Both conserved end residues are part of each CDR3. The D gene is left open where the match is weak. Expanded clones are given a class, and other clones once, few, many or no size at all.

TRBJ2-7,few,TRBV6-2/TRBV6-3,TRBD1,TGTGCCAGCAGTTATCGAAACAGGGGATCCGACGAGCAGTACTTC,CASSYRNRGSDEQYF
TRBJ2-1,once,TRBV27,TRBD2,TGTGCCAGCACCTCTACGTGGGGGGGTGAGCAGTTCTTC,CASTSTWGGEQFF
TRBJ1-1,NA,TRBV6-4,NA,TGTGCCAGCAGTGAGTCGGCTCAGGGATACACTGAAGCTTTCTTT,CASSESAQGYTEAFF
TRBJ1-1,NA,TRBV7-2,TRBD1,TGTGCCAGCAGCACAACAGGGGTCTTCGAAGCTTTCTTT,CASSTTGVFEAFF
TRBJ2-1,NA,TRBV28,NA,TGTGCCAGCAGTTCGTATGAGCAGTTCTTC,CASSSYEQFF
TRBJ1-2,many,TRBV24-1,NA,TGTGCCACATCCGGGGAAGACGCTAGGGGCTACACCTTC,CATSGEDARGYTF
TRBJ1-5,NA,TRBV7-8,NA,TGTGCCAGCAGCTTAGATCGCAGGGCCCCATATAGCAATCAGCCCCAGCATTTT,CASSLDRRAPYSNQPQHF
TRBJ1-1,once,TRBV19,NA,TGTGCCAGTAGTATTGACAGAGGTGCTCTACGGTTT,CASSIDRGALRF
TRBJ2-1,NA,TRBV29-1,TRBD2,TGCAGCGTTTACTCCGGGACTAGCGACTACAATGAGCAGTTCTTC,CSVYSGTSDYNEQFF
TRBJ2-1,NA,TRBV10-3,NA,TGTGCCATCAGTGCGGGGAGCTCCTACAATGAGCAGTTCTTC,CAISAGSSYNEQFF
TRBJ1-3,NA,TRBV5-6,NA,TGTGCCAGCAGCTTGGGACTCGGTGGAAACACCATATATTTT,CASSLGLGGNTIYF